This TCR beta chain was captured by sequencing in a study of cytomegalovirus exposure and HLA in healthy donors. Study-wide points: An analysis was carried out at a later point. It showed that HLA-associated TCR beta chains were more clonally expanded than equally common non-associated chains. Most sequenced TCRs were rare (though some public TCRs occurred in many donors).

This CDR3 has 15 residues. Germline V lookup: CDR1 SGDLS, CDR2 YYNGEE. The trim removed 2 bases at V and 3 bases at J, leaving 4 bases unmatched. Comment on this clone: Its target is unknown.

The PCR had 60 Vbeta and 13 Jbeta primers. TCRdb keeps only in-frame clones here, not all; method: immunoSEQ multiplex PCR. The sample table sets out around 30,000 clones. The chain recombines TRBV9 with TRBJ2-5; 10 nucleotides align to TRBD2. This TCR derives from a young man in good health and CMV-seronegative. What was sequenced was PBMCs. CDR3: CASSVGTSEEETQYF. CDR3 in DNA: TGTGCCAGCAGCGTCGGGACTAGCGAGGAAGAGACCCAGTACTTC.